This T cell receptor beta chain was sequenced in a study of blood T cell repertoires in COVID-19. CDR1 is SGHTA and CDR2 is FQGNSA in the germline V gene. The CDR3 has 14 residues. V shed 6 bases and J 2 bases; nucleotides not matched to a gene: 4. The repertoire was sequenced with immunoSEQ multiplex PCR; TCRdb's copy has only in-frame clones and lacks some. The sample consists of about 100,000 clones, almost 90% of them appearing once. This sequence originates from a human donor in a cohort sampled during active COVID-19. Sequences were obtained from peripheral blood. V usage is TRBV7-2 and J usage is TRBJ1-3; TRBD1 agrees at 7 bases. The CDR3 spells CASSTGEPGNTIYF. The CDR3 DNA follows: TGTGCCAGCAGTACAGGGGAGCCTGGAAACACCATATATTTT.